This T cell receptor beta chain was captured by sequencing in a study of T cells in Graves' hyperthyroidism and ophthalmopathy. Study at large: Upon initial diagnosis and before any treatment, peripheral blood was collected.

CDR3 length: 15 residues. The V and J ends lost 2 bases and 1 base respectively, with 12 bases between them. Germline CDR1 SGDLS, CDR2 YYNGEE. An absence of ophthalmopathy progression within 18 months meant stable Graves' hyperthyroidism. It was uncontrolled infection, other autoimmune disease, pregnancy or lactation that excluded patients. TCR beta CDR3 regions were amplified from RNA transcripts. Initially, a first-round RT-PCR of the TCR CDR3 employed the HTBI primer set. Each CDR3 protein is one row after TCRdb ran MiXCR on the multiplex PCR reads. This sample has around 440,000 distinct CDR3 sequences, with roughly 14% found just once. This clonotype was found a few times.

This TCR was recovered from a woman aged 18-29 years with Graves' hyperthyroidism. The V call is TRBV9, the J call TRBJ1-1; D remains unclear. Sequenced material: blood. For the CDR3, the DNA is TGTGCCAGCAGCGTGACTGGTGTAACGAACACTGAAGCTTTCTTT. It yields the protein CASSVTGVTNTEAFF.